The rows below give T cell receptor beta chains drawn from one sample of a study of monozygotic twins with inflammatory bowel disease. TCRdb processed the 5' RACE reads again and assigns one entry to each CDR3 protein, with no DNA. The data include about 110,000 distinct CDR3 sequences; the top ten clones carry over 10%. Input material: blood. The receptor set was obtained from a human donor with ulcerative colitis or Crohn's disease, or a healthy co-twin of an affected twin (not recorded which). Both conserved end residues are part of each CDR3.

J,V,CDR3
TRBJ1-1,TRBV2,CASSEQGATEAFF
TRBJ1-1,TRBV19,CASRTQGARTEAFF
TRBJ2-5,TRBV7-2,CASSLVWREGPETQYF
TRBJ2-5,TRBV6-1,CASSSKVGQLQETQYF
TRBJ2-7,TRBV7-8,CASSPRLAYEQYF
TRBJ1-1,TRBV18,CASSPVGEAEAFF
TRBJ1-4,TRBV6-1,CASSSPFEEEKLFF
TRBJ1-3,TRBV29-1,CSVPSGAGAGNTIYF
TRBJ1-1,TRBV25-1,CASTGFGGMNTEAFF
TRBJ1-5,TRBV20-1,CSASRDHSNQPQHF
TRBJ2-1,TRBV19,CASRMGLPQGNEQFF
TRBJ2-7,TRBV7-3,CASSLGRSGPYEQYF
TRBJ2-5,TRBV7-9,CASSGRPRVQTKETQYF
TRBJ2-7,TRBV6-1,CASSVDSASYEQYF
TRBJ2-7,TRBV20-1,CSARDRQGANEQYF
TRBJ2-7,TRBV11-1,CASSLEGWMGYEQYF
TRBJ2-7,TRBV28,CASSLLGTDYEQYF
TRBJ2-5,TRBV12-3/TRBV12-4,CASRRDREETQYF
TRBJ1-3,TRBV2,CASSDQGRALSGNTIYF
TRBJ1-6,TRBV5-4,CASSLKGNSPLHF
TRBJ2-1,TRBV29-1,CSVEGGQGVSEQFF
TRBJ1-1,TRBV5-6,CASSSPSTGEVTEAFF